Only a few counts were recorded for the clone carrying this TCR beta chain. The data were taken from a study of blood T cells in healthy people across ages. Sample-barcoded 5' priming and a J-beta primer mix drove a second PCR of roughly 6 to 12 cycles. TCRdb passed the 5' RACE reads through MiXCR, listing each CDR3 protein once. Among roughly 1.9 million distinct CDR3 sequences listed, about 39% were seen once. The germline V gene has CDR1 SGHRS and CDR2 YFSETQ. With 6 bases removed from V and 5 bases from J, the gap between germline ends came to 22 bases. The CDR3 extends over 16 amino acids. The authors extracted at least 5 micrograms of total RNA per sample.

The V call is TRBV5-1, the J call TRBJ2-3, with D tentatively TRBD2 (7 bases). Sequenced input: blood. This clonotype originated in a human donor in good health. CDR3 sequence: CASIPYRGARIDTQYF. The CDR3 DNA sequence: TGCGCCAGCATCCCCTACCGGGGGGCTAGGATAGATACGCAGTATTTT.